This T cell receptor (beta chain) appears in the sequencing data of a study of T cell responses to AZD1222 COVID-19 vaccine. Study-level results: The donor cohort was predominantly white British with a female majority, and clonal diversity may have been underestimated. The reported proportion of spike-specific TCRs targeting unmutated variant regions was nearly half.

TCRdb keeps only in-frame clones here, not all; method: immunoSEQ multiplex PCR. The sample has more than 110,000 clones; roughly 92% are singletons. Comments on this clone: Antigen unknown.

The clonotype comes from an adult in good health. The sample consisted of peripheral blood, taken on day 0 of AZD1222 vaccination.

CDR3 in DNA: TGTGCCATCGAAGAGACTGGCTACAATGAGCAGTTCTTC. It yields the protein CAIEETGYNEQFF. This chain connects TRBV24-1 to TRBJ2-1; D remains unclear. Trimming shortened V by 11 bases and J by 3 bases, and 13 bases separated the two germline ends. This CDR3 spans 13 amino acids. The germline V gene has CDR1 KGHDR and CDR2 SFDVKD.